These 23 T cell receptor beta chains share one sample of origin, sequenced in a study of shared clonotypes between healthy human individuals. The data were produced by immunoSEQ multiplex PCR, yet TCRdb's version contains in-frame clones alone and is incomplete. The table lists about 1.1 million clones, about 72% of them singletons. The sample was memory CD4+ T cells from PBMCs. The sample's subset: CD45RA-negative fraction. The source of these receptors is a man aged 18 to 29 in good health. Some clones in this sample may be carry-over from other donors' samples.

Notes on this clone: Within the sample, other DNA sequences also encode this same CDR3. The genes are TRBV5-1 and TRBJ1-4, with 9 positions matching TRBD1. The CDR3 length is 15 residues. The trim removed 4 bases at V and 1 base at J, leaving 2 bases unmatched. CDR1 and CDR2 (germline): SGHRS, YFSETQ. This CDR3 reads CASSQTGGTNEKLFF. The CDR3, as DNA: TGCGCCAGCAGCCAGACAGGGGGAACTAATGAAAAACTGTTTTTT.

The CDR3 DNA follows: TGTGCCAGCAGCTCGGCGACGGCTACCGGAGAGCAGTTCTTC. Encoded protein: CASSSATATGEQFF. The chain is built from TRBV5-4 and TRBJ2-1; D is ambiguous. The CDR3 covers 14 residues. CDR1 is SGHNT, CDR2 YYREEE, per germline (reference sequence). V lost 3 bases, J lost 10 bases, and 17 bases lay in between.

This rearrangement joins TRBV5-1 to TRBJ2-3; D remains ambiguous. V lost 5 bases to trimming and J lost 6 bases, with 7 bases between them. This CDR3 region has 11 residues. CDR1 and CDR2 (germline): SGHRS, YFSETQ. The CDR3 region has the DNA TGCGCCAGCAGTGTGGAGGATACGCAGTATTTT. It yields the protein CASSVEDTQYF.

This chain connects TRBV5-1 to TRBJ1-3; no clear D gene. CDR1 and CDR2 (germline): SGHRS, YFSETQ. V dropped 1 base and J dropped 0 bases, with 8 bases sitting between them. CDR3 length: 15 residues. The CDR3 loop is CASSLWAGSGNTIYF. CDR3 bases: TGCGCCAGCAGCTTGTGGGCCGGCTCTGGAAACACCATATATTTT. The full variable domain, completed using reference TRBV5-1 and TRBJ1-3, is KAGVTQTPRYLIKTRGQQVTLSCSPISGHRSVSWYQQTPGQGLQFLFEYFSETQRNKGNFPGRFSGRQFSNSRSEMNVSTLELGDSALYLCASSLWAGSGNTIYFGEGSWLTVV.

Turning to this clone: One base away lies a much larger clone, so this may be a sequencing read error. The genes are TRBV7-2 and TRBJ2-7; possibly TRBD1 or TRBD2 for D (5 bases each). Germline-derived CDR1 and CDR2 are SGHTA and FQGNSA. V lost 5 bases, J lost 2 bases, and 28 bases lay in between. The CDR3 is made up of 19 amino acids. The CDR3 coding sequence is TGTGCCAGCAGCACCGCGGCAGGGCTCTTCCAAGCGGATGCCTACGAGCAGTACTTC. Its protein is CASSTAAGLFQADAYEQYF.

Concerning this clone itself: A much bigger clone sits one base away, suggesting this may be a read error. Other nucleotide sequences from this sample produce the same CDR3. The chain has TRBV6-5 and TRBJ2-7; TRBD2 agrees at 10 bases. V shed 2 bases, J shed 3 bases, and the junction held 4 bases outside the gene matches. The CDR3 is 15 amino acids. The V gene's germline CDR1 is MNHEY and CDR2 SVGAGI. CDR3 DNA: TGTGCCAGCAGTTACGGTCCTAGCGGGAGCTACGAGCAGTACTTC. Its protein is CASSYGPSGSYEQYF.

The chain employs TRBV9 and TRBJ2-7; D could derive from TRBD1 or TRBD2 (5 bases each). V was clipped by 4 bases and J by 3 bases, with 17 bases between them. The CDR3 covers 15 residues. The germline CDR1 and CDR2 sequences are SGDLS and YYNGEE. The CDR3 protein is CASSPRDGEVYEQYF. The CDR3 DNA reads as TGTGCCAGCAGCCCCCGGGACGGCGAAGTCTACGAGCAGTACTTC.

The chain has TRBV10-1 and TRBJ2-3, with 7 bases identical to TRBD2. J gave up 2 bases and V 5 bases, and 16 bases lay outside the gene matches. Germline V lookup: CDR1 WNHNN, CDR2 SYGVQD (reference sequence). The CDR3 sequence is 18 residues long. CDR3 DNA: TGCGCCAGCAGTCCCTTGGGGGGGGGACGGTCACTCACAGATACGCAGTATTTT. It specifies CASSPLGGGRSLTDTQYF.

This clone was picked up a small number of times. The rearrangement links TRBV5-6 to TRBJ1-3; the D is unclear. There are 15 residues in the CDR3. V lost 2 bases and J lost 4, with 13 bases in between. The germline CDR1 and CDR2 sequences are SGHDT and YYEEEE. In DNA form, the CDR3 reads TGTGCCAGCAGCTTCAACCCCGGAGTGGGAAACACCATATATTTT. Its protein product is CASSFNPGVGNTIYF.

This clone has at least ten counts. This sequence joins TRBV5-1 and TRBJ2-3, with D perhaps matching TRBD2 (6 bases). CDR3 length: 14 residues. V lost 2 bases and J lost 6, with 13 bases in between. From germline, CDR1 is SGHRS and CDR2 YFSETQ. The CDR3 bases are TGCGCCAGCAGCTTTGACGCGGGATCGGATACGCAGTATTTT. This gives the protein CASSFDAGSDTQYF. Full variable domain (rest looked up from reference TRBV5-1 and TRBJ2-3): KAGVTQTPRYLIKTRGQQVTLSCSPISGHRSVSWYQQTPGQGLQFLFEYFSETQRNKGNFPGRFSGRQFSNSRSEMNVSTLELGDSALYLCASSFDAGSDTQYFGPGTRLTVL.

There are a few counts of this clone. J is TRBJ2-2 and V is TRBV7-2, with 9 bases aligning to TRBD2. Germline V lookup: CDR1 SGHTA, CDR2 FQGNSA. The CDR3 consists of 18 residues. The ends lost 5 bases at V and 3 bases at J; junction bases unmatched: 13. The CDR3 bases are TGTGCCAGCAGCCGAAGGGGGCGGGAGGGCCGAGACACCGGGGAGCTGTTTTTT. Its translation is CASSRRGREGRDTGELFF. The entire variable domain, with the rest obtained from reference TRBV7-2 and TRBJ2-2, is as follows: GAGVSQSPSNKVTEKGKDVELRCDPISGHTALYWYRQSLGQGLEFLIYFQGNSAPDKSGLPSDRFSAERTGGSVSTLTIQRTQQEDSAVYLCASSRRGREGRDTGELFFGEGSRLTVL.

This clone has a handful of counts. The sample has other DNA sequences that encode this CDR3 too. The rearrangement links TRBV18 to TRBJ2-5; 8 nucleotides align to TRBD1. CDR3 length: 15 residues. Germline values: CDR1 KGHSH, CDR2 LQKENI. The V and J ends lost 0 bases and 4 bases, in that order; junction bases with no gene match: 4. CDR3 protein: CASSPPGQGPETQYF. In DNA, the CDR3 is TGTGCCAGCTCACCACCCGGACAGGGCCCAGAGACCCAGTACTTC.

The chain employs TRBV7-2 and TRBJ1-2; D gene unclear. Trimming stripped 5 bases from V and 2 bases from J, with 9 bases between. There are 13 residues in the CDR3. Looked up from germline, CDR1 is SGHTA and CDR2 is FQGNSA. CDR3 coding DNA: TGTGCCAGCAGCCCGGACGTGAACTATGGCTACACCTTC. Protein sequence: CASSPDVNYGYTF.

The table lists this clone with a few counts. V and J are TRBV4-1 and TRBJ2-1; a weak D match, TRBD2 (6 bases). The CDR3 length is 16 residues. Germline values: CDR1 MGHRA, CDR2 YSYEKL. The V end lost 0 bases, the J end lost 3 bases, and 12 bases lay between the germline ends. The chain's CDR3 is CASSQDSRGNYNEQFF. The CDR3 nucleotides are TGCGCCAGCAGCCAAGATTCCCGGGGGAACTACAATGAGCAGTTCTTC.

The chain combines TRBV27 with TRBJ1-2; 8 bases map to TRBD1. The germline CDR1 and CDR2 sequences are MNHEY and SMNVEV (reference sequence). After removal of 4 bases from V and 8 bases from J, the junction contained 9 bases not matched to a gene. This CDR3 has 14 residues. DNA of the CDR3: TGTGCCAGCAGTTCCCCGGACAGGGCGGTAGGCTACACCTTC. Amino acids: CASSSPDRAVGYTF.

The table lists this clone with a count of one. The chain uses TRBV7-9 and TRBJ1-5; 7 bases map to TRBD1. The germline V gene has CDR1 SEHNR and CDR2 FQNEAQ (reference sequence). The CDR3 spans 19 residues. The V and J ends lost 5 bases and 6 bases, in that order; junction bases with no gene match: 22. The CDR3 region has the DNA TGTGCCAGCAGCCACTTATTGTCAGGGGGTTCGAGGAGGAGTCAGCCCCAGCATTTT. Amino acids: CASSHLLSGGSRRSQPQHF.

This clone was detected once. The CDR3 here is CASSLSSGASGTGELFF. DNA for the CDR3: TGTGCCAGCAGCTTATCTAGCGGGGCCTCGGGGACCGGGGAGCTGTTTTTT. This chain uses TRBV7-3 with TRBJ2-2, with TRBD2 matching 9 bases. Germline loops: CDR1 SGHTA, CDR2 FQGTGA. Losses at the gene ends were 2 bases for V and 5 bases for J; bases not matched to a gene: 9. The CDR3 runs to 17 residues.

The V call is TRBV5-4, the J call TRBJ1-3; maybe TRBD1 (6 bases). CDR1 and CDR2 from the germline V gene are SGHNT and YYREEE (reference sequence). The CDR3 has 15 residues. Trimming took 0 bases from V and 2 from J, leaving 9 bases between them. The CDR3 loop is CASSLVGGAGNTIYF. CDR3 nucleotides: TGTGCCAGCAGCTTGGTCGGGGGCGCTGGAAACACCATATATTTT. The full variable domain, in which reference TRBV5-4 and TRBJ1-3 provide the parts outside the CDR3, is ETGVTQSPTHLIKTRGQQVTLRCSSQSGHNTVSWYQQALGQGPQFIFQYYREEENGRGNFPPRFSGLQFPNYSSELNVNALELDDSALYLCASSLVGGAGNTIYFGEGSWLTVV.

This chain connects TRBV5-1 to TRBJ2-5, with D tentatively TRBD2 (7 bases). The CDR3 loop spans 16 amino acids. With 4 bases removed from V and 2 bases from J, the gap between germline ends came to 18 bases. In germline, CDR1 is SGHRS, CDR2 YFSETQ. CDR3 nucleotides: TGCGCCAGCAGCATCCAATGGACTAGGGGGCAAGAGACCCAGTACTTC. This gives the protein CASSIQWTRGQETQYF. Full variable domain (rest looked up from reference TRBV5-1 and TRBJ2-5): KAGVTQTPRYLIKTRGQQVTLSCSPISGHRSVSWYQQTPGQGLQFLFEYFSETQRNKGNFPGRFSGRQFSNSRSEMNVSTLELGDSALYLCASSIQWTRGQETQYFGPGTRLLVL.

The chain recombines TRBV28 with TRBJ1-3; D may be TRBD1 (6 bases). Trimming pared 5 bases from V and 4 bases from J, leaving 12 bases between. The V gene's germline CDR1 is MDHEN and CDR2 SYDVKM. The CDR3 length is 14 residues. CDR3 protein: CASSPTGRGNTIYF. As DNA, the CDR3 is TGTGCCAGCAGTCCCACAGGGCGAGGAAACACCATATATTTT.

The CDR3 DNA sequence: TGTGCCAGTAGTATTTGGGGAACCAACACTGAAGCTTTCTTT. Protein sequence: CASSIWGTNTEAFF. V and J are TRBV19 and TRBJ1-1; D is undetermined. CDR1 and CDR2 from the germline V gene are LNHDA and SQIVND (reference sequence). V was trimmed by 3 bases and J by 2 bases, leaving 10 bases between them. This CDR3 has 14 amino acids.

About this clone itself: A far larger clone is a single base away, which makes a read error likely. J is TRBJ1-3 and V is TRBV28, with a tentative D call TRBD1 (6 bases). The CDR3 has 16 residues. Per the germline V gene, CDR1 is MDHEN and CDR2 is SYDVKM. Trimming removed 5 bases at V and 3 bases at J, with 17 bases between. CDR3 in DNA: TGTGCCAGCAGTCTCTACTCCAGGGGATTTGGAAACACCATATATTTT. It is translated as CASSLYSRGFGNTIYF.

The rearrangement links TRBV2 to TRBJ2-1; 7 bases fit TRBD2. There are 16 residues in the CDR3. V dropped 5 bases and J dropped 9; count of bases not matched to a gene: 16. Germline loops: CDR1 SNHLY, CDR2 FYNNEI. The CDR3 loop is CASSFSSGLSQGEQFF. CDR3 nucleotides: TGTGCCAGCAGTTTCTCTAGCGGCCTCTCGCAGGGTGAGCAGTTCTTC.